This T cell receptor beta chain was found in a study of regulatory T cells in long-lasting Graves disease. Trimming removed 1 base from V and 7 bases from J, with 8 bases in between. Per germline, CDR1 MDHEN and CDR2 SYDVKM. The CDR3 has 14 amino acids. Arm-PCR of CDR3 regions and iRepertoire HTBI primers were used to build TCR beta libraries. Per the study methods: Throughout the samples, researchers identified roughly 57 TRBV and 12 to 15 TRBJ segments. TCRdb re-derived calls from the multiplex PCR reads in MiXCR, one entry per CDR3 protein. The V and J calls follow TCRdb's processing rather than the paper's. The sample lists about 660,000 distinct CDR3 sequences; around 30% were seen once. Documented time point: persistent/refractory GD, antithyroid drugs over 5 years with positive TRAb. Making the TCR library involved RNA that had been extracted from PBMCs.

This TCR was sampled from a female donor with Graves disease. Material: peripheral blood mononuclear cells (PBMCs), obtained when the disease was refractory, from a patient treated with antithyroid drugs. The chain employs TRBV28 and TRBJ1-6; D remains ambiguous. CDR3 in DNA: TGTGCCAGCAGTTTATCGCAGGCCAATTCACCCCTCCACTTT. It specifies CASSLSQANSPLHF.